The TCR beta chain under discussion was sequenced for a study of CD8 T cells in Susac syndrome. Sequencing of TCR beta covered CD8+ and CD4+ T cells obtained from blood. RNA amounts of roughly 0.45 to 1 ug underwent reverse transcription with random hexamers. TCRdb reprocessed the immunoSEQ multiplex PCR reads via MiXCR and lists one record per CDR3 protein. This sample yields roughly 190,000 distinct CDR3 sequences, of which approximately 94% are seen a single time; 0.085% to 0.12% belongs to the top ten. The TCR originated in a human donor in good health. The sequencing sample was made of CD4+ T cells from PBMCs.

CDR3 in amino acids: CASSPLPGGTNEQFF. The CDR3 bases are TGTGCCAGCAGTCCACTACCGGGAGGGACAAATGAGCAGTTCTTC. The J gene is TRBJ2-1, the V gene TRBV12-3 or TRBV12-4, with TRBD2 matching over 8 bases. J gave up 7 bases and V 5 bases, and 10 bases lay outside the gene matches. There are 15 residues in the CDR3.